The T cell receptor beta chain under discussion was sequenced for a study of T cell responses to AZD1222 COVID-19 vaccine. As concerns this clone: What it binds is unknown.

Broader study findings: Elevations in Spike-specific TCR breadth and depth followed administration of two AZD1222 doses.

Clones were read by immunoSEQ multiplex PCR, and TCRdb kept only the in-frame ones, dropping some. In the table there are 150,000 to 200,000 clones, approximately 90% of which are singletons. The sequence derives from an adult who received the AZD1222 COVID-19 vaccine. Sequencing was performed on peripheral blood, taken 28 days after the second AZD1222 dose.

The CDR3 DNA reads TGTGCCAGCAGCCGATGGACTAGCGGGAGCGACGAGCAGTACTTC. This codes for CASSRWTSGSDEQYF. The rearrangement uses TRBV7-8 and TRBJ2-7; 13 nucleotides match TRBD2. Germline trimming cut 5 bases from V and 5 bases from J; bases unmatched to any gene: 6. Germline assignment: CDR1 SGHVS and CDR2 FQNEAQ. The CDR3 length is 15 residues.